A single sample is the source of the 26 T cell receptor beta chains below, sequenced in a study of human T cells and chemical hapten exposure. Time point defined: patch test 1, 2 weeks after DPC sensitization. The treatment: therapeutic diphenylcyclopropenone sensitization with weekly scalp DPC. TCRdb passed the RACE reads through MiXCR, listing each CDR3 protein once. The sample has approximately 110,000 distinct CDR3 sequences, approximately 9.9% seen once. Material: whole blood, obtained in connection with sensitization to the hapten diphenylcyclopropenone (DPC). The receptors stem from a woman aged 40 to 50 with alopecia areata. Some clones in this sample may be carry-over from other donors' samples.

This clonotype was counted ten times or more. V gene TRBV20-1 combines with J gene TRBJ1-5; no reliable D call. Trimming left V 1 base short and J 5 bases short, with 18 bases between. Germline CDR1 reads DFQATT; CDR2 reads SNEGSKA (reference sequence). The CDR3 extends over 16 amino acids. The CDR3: CSARGGSLLNDQPQHF. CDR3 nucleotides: TGCAGTGCTAGAGGCGGGTCCCTACTCAATGATCAGCCCCAGCATTTT.

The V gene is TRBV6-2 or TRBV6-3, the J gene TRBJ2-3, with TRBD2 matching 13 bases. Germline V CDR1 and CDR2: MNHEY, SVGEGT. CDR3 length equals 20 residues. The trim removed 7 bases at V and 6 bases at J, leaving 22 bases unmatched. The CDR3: CASTQATSGRGLRTRDTQYF. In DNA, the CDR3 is TGTGCCAGCACCCAAGCCACTAGCGGGAGGGGTCTCCGCACCCGGGATACGCAGTATTTT.

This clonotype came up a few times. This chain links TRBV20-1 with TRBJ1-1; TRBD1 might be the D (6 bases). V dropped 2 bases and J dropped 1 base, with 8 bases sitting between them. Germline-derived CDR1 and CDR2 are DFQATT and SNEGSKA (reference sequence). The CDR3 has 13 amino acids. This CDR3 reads CSARMDRNTEAFF. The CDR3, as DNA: TGCAGTGCTAGAATGGACAGGAACACTGAAGCTTTCTTT.

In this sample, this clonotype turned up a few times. The CDR3 reads CATSRSPSRGLETQYF. The CDR3 coding sequence is TGTGCCACCAGCAGATCCCCTAGTCGGGGGCTAGAGACCCAGTACTTC. This chain connects TRBV15 to TRBJ2-5, with D perhaps being TRBD1 or TRBD2 (6 bases each). Germline CDR1 is LNHNV and CDR2 is YYDKDF (reference sequence). The CDR3 covers 16 residues. V was clipped by 2 bases and J by 4 bases, with 17 bases between them.

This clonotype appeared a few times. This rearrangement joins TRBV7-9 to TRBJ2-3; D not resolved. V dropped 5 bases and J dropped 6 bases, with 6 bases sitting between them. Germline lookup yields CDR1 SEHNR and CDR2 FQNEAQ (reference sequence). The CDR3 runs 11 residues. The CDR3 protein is CASSGDDTQYF. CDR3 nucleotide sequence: TGTGCCAGCAGCGGAGACGATACGCAGTATTTT. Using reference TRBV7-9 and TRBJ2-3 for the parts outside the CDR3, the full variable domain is DTGVSQNPRHKITKRGQNVTFRCDPISEHNRLYWYRQTLGQGPEFLTYFQNEAQLEKSRLLSDRFSAERPKGSFSTLEIQRTEQGDSAMYLCASSGDDTQYFGPGTRLTVL.

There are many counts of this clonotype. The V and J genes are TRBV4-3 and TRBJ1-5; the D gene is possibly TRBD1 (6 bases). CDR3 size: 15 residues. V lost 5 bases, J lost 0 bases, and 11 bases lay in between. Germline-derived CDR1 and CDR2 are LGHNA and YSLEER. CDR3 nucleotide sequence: TGCGCCAGCAGCGAGGGGACATATAGCAATCAGCCCCAGCATTTT. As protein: CASSEGTYSNQPQHF.

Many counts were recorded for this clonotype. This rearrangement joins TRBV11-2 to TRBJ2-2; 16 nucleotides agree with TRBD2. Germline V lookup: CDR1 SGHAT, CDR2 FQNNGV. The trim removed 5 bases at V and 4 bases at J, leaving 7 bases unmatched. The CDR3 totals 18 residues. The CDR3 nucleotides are TGTGCCAGCAGCCGAGGGACTAGCGGGAGGGCCGGCACCGGGGAGCTGTTTTTT. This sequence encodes CASSRGTSGRAGTGELFF.

The CDR3 loop reads CASRSGTGYEKLFF. For the CDR3, the DNA is TGTGCCAGTAGATCCGGGACAGGATACGAAAAACTGTTTTTT. This chain uses TRBV19 with TRBJ1-4, with 8 bases matching TRBD1. The trim removed 6 bases at V and 8 bases at J, leaving 8 bases unmatched. CDR1 and CDR2 (germline): LNHDA, SQIVND (reference sequence). The CDR3 runs to 14 residues.

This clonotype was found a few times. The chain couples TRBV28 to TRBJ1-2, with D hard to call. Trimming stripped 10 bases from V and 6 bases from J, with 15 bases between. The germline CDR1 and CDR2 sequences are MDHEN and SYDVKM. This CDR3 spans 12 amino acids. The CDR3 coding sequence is TGTGCCATCCCCGCGGTTACCCATGGCTACACCTTC. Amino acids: CAIPAVTHGYTF.

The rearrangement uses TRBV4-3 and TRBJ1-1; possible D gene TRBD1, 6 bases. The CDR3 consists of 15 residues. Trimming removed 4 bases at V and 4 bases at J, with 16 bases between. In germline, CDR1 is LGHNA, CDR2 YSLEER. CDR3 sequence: CASSLGARGGTEAFF. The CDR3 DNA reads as TGCGCCAGCAGCCTCGGGGCCCGAGGGGGCACTGAAGCTTTCTTT.

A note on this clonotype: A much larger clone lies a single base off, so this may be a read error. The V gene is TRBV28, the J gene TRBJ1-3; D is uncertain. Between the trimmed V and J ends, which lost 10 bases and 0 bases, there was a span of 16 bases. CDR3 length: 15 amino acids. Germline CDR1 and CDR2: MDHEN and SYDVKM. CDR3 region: CATSSPEPSGNTIYF. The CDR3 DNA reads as TGTGCCACCAGCAGCCCTGAGCCCTCTGGAAACACCATATATTTT.

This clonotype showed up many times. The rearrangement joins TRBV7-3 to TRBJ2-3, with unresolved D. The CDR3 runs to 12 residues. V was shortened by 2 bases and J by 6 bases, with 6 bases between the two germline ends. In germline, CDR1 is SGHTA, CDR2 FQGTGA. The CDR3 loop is CASSLLGDTQYF. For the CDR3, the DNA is TGTGCCAGCAGCTTATTGGGGGATACGCAGTATTTT. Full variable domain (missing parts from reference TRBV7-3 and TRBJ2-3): GAGVSQTPSNKVTEKGKYVELRCDPISGHTALYWYRQSLGQGPEFLIYFQGTGAADDSGLPNDRFFAVRPEGSVSTLKIQRTERGDSAVYLCASSLLGDTQYFGPGTRLTVL.

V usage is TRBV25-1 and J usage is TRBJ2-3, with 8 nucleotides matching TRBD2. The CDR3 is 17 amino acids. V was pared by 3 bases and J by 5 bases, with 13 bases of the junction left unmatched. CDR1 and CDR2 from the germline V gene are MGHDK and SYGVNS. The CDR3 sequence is CASSDSGVAGSKDTQYF. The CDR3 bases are TGTGCCAGCAGTGATTCCGGGGTAGCGGGAAGTAAAGATACGCAGTATTTT.

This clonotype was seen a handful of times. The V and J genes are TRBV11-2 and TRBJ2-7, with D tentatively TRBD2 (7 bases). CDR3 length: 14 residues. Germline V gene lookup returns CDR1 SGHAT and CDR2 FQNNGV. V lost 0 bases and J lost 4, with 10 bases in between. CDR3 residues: CASSLERGAYEQYF. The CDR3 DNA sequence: TGTGCCAGCAGCTTAGAACGGGGGGCTTACGAGCAGTACTTC.

The CDR3: CSAKLRFDRGGELFF. In DNA, the CDR3 is TGCAGCGCCAAACTACGATTTGACCGCGGCGGGGAGCTGTTTTTT. The chain employs TRBV29-1 and TRBJ2-2; D is undetermined. Germline loops: CDR1 SQVTM, CDR2 ANQGSEA. The CDR3 is 15 amino acids. V dropped 7 bases and J dropped 7 bases, with 22 bases sitting between them.

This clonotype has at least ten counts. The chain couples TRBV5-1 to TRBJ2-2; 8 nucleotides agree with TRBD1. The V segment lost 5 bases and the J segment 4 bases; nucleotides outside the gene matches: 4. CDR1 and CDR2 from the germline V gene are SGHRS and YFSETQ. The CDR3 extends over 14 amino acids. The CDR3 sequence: CASSDRGGTGELFF. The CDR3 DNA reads TGCGCCAGCAGTGACAGGGGAGGCACCGGGGAGCTGTTTTTT. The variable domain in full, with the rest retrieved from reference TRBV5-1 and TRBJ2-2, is KAGVTQTPRYLIKTRGQQVTLSCSPISGHRSVSWYQQTPGQGLQFLFEYFSETQRNKGNFPGRFSGRQFSNSRSEMNVSTLELGDSALYLCASSDRGGTGELFFGEGSRLTVL.

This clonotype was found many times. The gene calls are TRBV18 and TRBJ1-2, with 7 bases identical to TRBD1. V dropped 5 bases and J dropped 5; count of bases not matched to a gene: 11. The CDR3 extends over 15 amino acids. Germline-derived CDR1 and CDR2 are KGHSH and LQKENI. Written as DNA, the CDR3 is TGTGCCAGCTCAGTAGACGGGACAGCGAAGTATGGCTACACCTTC. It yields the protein CASSVDGTAKYGYTF.

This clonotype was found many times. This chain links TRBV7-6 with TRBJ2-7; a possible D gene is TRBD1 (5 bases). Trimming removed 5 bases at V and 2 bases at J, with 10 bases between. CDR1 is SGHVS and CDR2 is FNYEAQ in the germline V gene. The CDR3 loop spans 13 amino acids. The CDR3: CASSPGNPYEQYF. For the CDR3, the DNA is TGTGCCAGCAGCCCAGGGAACCCCTACGAGCAGTACTTC.

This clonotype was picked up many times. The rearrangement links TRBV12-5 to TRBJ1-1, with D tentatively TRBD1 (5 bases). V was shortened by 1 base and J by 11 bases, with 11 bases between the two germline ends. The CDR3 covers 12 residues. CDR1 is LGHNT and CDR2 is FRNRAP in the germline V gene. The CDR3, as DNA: TGTGCTAGTGGTTTGGGCGACAGTTGGGCTTTCTTT. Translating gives CASGLGDSWAFF.

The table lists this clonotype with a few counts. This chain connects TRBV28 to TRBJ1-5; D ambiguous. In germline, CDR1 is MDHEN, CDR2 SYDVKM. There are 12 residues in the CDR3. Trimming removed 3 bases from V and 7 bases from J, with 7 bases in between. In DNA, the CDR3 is TGTGCCAGCAGTTTCATTCCACAGCCCCAGCATTTT. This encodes CASSFIPQPQHF.

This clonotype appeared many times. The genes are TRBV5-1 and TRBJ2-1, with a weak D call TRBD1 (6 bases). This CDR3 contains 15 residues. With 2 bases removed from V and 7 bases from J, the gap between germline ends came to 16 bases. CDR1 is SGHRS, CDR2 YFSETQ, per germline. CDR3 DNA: TGCGCCAGCAGCTTCAGAGACAGGTTCGTGAATGAGCAGTTCTTC. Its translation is CASSFRDRFVNEQFF.

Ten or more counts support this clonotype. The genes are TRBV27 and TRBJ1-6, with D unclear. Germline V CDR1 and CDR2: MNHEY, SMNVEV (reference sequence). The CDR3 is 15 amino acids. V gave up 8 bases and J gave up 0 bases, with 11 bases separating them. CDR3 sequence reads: CASRFFSSYNSPLHF. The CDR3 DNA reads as TGTGCCAGCCGGTTCTTCAGCTCCTATAATTCACCCCTCCACTTT.

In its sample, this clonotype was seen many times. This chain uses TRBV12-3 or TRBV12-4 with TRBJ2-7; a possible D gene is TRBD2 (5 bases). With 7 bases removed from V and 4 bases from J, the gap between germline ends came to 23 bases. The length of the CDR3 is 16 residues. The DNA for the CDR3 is TGTGCCAGCACCACTTCTCGCCGGGGAAGAGATTACGAGCAGTACTTC. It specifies CASTTSRRGRDYEQYF.

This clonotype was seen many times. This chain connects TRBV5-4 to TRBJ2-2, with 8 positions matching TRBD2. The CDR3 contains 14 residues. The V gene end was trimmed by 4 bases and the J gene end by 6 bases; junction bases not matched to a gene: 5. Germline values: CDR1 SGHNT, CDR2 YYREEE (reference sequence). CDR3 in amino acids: CASSPHGGAGELFF. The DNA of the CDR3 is TGTGCCAGCAGCCCCCACGGGGGGGCCGGGGAGCTGTTTTTT.

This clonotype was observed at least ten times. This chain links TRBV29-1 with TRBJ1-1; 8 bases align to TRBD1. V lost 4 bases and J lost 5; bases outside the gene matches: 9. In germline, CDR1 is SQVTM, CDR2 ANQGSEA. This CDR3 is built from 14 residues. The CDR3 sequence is CSVVRDRGGTEAFF. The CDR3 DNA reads TGCAGCGTTGTTCGAGACAGGGGAGGGACTGAAGCTTTCTTT.

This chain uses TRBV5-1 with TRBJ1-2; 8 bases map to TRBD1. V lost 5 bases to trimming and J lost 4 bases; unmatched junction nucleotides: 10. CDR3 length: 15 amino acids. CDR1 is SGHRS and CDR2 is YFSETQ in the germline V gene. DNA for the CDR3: TGCGCCAGCAGAACACCGGGACAGGACTTCTATGGCTACACCTTC. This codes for CASRTPGQDFYGYTF.